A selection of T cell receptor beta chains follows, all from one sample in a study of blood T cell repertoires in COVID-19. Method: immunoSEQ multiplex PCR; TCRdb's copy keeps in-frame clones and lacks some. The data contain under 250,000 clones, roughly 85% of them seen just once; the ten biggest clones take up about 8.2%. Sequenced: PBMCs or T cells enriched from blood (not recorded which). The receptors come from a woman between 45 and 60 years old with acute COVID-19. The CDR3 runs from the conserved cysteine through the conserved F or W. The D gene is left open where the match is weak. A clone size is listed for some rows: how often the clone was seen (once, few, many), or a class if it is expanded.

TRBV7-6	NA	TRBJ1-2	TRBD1	CASSPYTSGTGGAGYTF	TGTGCCAGCAGCCCCTATACGTCCGGGACAGGGGGCGCGGGCTACACCTTC
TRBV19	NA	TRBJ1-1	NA	CASSIYAGSTEAFF	TGTGCCAGTAGTATTTATGCAGGATCCACTGAAGCTTTCTTT
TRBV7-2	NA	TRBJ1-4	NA	CASSLSGGTNEKLFF	TGTGCCAGCAGCTTATCCGGAGGCACTAATGAAAAACTGTTTTTT
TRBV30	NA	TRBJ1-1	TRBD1	CARGRTGGNTEAFF	TGTGCCCGGGGAAGGACAGGCGGGAACACTGAAGCTTTCTTT
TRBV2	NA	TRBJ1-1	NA	CASKGHNTEAFF	TGTGCCAGCAAGGGACACAACACTGAAGCTTTCTTT
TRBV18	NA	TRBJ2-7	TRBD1	CASSPGQAPLEQYF	TGTGCCAGCTCACCGGGACAGGCCCCTTTGGAGCAGTACTTC
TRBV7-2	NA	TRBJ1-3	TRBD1	CASRTGGRFGNTIYF	TGTGCCAGCCGGACAGGGGGAAGATTTGGAAACACCATATATTTT
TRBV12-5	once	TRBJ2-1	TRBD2	CASGLVAGGTGEQFF	TGTGCTAGTGGTTTGGTAGCGGGGGGGACCGGTGAGCAGTTCTTC
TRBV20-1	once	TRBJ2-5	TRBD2	CSASVGGGLGETQYF	TGCAGTGCTAGTGTAGGCGGGGGGCTAGGGGAGACCCAGTACTTC
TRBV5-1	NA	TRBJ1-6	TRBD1	CASSTGQGGDSPLHF	TGCGCCAGCAGCACCGGACAGGGAGGGGATTCACCCCTCCACTTT
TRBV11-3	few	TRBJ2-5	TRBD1	CASSSAGQGGQETQYF	TGTGCCAGCAGCTCAGCCGGACAGGGGGGACAAGAGACCCAGTACTTC
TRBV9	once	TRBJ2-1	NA	CASSVGQQIYNEQFF	TGTGCCAGCAGCGTAGGTCAACAGATCTACAATGAGCAGTTCTTC
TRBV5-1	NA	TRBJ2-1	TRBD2	CASSGFGGGSYNEQFF	TGCGCCAGCAGCGGTTTTGGCGGGGGCTCCTACAATGAGCAGTTCTTC
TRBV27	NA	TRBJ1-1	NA	CASGAGKRVEAFF	TGTGCCAGCGGCGCAGGGAAAAGGGTTGAAGCTTTCTTT
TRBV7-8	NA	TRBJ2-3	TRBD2	CASSAGTTPDTQYF	TGTGCCAGCAGCGCCGGGACTACGCCAGATACGCAGTATTTT
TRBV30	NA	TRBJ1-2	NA	CAWSVSEAGYTF	TGTGCCTGGAGTGTCTCAGAGGCGGGCTACACCTTC